This TCR beta chain originates from a study of OX40 agonist ivuxolimab in advanced cancers. The overall study: Of the participants, under 50% had some prior anti-PD-1, anti-PD-L1 or anti-CTLA-4 therapy, which was allowed. Findings of the study overall: The authors also found low normalized T-cell clonal expansion in some nonresponders.

TCRdb's copy holds only in-frame clones and misses some; the assay was immunoSEQ multiplex PCR. The sample yields about 45,000 clones, approximately 91% seen once. V lost 4 bases and J 4 bases, leaving 12 bases between the germline ends. Germline V CDR1 and CDR2: SGDLS, YYNGEE. The CDR3 extends over 14 amino acids. Systemic immunosuppression or autoimmune disease history was grounds to exclude patients. As to this clone: Its antigen remains unidentified.

The TCR comes from an adult with an advanced solid tumor such as melanoma, head and neck, liver or kidney cancer. This sequence joins TRBV9 and TRBJ2-1; D is uncertain. Sequencing was performed on CD4+ or CD8+ T cells sorted from blood, taken in a trial of the OX40 agonist ivuxolimab. The CDR3 coding sequence is TGTGCCAGCAGCCCCTACGGAGATTACAATGAGCAGTTCTTC. As protein: CASSPYGDYNEQFF.